This T cell receptor beta chain is drawn from a study of control samples from healthy donors and cancer patients (dated by TCRdb to about 2020). Concerning this clone itself: Its antigen remains unidentified. No much larger clone exists at a distance of one base, and base qualities are not known.

Based on the germline V gene, the CDR1 and CDR2 sequences are MGHDK and SYGVNS. Trimming takes 4 bases off V and 2 bases off J; junction bases not matched to a gene: 7. Including the terminal cysteine and phenylalanine, the CDR3 comprises 15 residues. Solely the CDR3 DNA is kept, with 45 bases framed from the first base. Library preparation employed the immunoSEQ multiplex PCR assay. This immuneACCESS table, as held by TCRdb, lists in-frame sequences with V and J called but not all clones. Of the missing ones, under half trace to an unresolved V gene in checked studies; the others have no known cause. The sample records fewer than 100,000 clones, more than 75% of which are singletons. Of the sample, around 10% falls within the top ten clones.

The sequence is built from TRBV25-1 and TRBJ1-1; TRBD1 aligns with 7 central bases. This clonotype was sampled from a woman aged 60-75 years in good health. The sequenced material came from blood. In nucleotide form, the sequence is TGTGCCAGCAGTGCCTCACAGGGGATAAACACTGAAGCTTTCTTT. Its protein product is CASSASQGINTEAFF.